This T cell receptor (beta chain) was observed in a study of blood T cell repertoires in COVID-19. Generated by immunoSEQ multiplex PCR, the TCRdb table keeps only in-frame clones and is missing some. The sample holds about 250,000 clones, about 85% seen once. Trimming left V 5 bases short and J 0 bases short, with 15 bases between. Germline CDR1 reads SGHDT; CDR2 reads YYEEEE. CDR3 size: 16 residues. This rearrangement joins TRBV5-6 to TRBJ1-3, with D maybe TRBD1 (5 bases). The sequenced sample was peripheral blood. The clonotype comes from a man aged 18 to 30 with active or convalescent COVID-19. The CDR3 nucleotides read TGTGCCAGCAGTATAGGGGTCCTGAGCTCTGGAAACACCATATATTTT. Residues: CASSIGVLSSGNTIYF.